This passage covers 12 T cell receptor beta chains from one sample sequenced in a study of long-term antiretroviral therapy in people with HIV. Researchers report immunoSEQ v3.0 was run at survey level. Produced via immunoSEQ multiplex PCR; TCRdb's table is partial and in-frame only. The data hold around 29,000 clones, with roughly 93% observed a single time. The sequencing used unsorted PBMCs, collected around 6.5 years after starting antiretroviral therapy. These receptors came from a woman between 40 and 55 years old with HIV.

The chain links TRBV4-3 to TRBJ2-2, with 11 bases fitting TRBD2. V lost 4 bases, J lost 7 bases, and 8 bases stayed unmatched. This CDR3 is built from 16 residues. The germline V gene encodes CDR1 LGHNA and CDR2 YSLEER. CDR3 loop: CASSRFSGGVGGELFF. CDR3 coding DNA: TGCGCCAGCAGCCGATTTAGCGGGGGGGTTGGCGGGGAGCTGTTTTTT.

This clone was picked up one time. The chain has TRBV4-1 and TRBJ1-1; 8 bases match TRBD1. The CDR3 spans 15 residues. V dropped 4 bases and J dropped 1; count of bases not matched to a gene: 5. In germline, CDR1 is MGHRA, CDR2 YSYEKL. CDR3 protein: CASSLMDRANTEAFF. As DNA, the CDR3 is TGCGCCAGCAGCCTGATGGACAGGGCGAACACTGAAGCTTTCTTT.

DNA for the CDR3: TGTGCCAGCAGTCCCCAGACCCGGGGGATGAACACTGAAGCTTTCTTT. It translates to CASSPQTRGMNTEAFF. The rearrangement links TRBV28 to TRBJ1-1; tentative D call: TRBD1 (5 bases). V was pared by 5 bases and J by 0 bases, with 16 bases between. This CDR3 is 16 amino acids long. Germline assignment: CDR1 MDHEN and CDR2 SYDVKM.

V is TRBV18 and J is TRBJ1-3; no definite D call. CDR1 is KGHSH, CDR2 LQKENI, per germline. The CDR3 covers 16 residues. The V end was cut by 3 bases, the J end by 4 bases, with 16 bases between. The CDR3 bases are TGTGCCAGCTCACCTTCCTCTGTAGTCTCCGGAAACACCATATATTTT. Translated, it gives CASSPSSVVSGNTIYF. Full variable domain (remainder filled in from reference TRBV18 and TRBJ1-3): NAGVMQNPRHLVRRRGQEARLRCSPMKGHSHVYWYRQLPEEGLKFMVYLQKENIIDESGMPKERFSAEFPKEGPSILRIQQVVRGDSAAYFCASSPSSVVSGNTIYFGEGSWLTVV.

CDR3 nucleotides: TGTGCCAGCAGTCCGCTGAAGGGGAATGAGCAGTTCTTC. Translated: CASSPLKGNEQFF. The rearrangement joins TRBV27 to TRBJ2-1; maybe TRBD1 (5 bases). The CDR3 totals 13 residues. V shed 5 bases and J shed 7 bases, with 12 bases lying between them. CDR1 MNHEY and CDR2 SMNVEV come from the germline V gene (reference sequence).

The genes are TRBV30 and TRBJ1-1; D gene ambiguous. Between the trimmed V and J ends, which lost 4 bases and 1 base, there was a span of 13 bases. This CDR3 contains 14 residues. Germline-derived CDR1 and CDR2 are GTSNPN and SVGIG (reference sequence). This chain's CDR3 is CAWTESLPNTEAFF. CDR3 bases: TGTGCCTGGACGGAGAGTTTACCGAACACTGAAGCTTTCTTT.

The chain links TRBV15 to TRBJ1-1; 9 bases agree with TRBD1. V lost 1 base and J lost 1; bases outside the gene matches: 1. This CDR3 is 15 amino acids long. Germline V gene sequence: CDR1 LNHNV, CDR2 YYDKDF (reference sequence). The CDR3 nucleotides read TGTGCCACCAGCAGAGGGGGACAGGGGAACACTGAAGCTTTCTTT. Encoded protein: CATSRGGQGNTEAFF.

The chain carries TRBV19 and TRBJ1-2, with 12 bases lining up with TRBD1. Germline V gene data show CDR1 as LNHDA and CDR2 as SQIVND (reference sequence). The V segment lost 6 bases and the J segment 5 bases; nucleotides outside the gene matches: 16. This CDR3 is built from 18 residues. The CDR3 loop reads CASSTRWTGQGAGYGYTF. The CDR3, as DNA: TGTGCCAGTAGCACCAGGTGGACGGGACAGGGGGCAGGGTATGGCTACACCTTC.

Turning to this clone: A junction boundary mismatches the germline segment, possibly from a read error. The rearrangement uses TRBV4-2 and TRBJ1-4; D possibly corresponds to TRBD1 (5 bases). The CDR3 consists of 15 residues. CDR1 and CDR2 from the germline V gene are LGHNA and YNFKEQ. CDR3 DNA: TGTGCCAGCAGCAAAGATAGGGGACCGAATGAAAAACTGTTTTTT. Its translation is CASSKDRGPNEKLFF.

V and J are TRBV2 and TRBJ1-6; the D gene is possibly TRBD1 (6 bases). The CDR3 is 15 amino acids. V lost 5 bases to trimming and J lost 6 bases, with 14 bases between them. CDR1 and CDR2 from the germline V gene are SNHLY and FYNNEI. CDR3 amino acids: CASSRGTTANSPLHF. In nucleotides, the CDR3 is TGTGCCAGCAGTAGGGGGACGACCGCTAATTCACCCCTCCACTTT.

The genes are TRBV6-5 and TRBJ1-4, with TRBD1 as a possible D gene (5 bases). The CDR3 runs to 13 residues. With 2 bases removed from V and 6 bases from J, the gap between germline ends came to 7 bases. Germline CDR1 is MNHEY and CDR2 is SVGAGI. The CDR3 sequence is CASSYRDDEKLFF. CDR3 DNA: TGTGCCAGCAGTTACCGGGACGATGAAAAACTGTTTTTT.

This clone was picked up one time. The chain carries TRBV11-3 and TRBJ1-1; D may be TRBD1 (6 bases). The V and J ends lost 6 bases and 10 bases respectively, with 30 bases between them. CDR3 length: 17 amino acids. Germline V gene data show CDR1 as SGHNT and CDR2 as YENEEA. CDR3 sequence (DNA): TGTGCCAGCAGACCAGTTTATGAAAACAGGGAGGCCGCGAGAGCTTTCTTT. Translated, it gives CASRPVYENREAARAFF.